The 29 T cell receptor beta chains below were found in one sample sequenced in a study of cytomegalovirus exposure and HLA in healthy donors. The PCR had 60 Vbeta and 13 Jbeta primers. The method was immunoSEQ multiplex PCR; TCRdb's version includes in-frame clones alone and lacks a portion of them. Here the sample spans 210,000 or so clones, roughly 78% being singletons. Material for sequencing was PBMCs. The receptors here all came from a boy under 18 in good health and CMV-seronegative.

This clone was counted between two and nine times. CDR3 sequence reads: CASISGSLETQYF. The CDR3, as DNA: TGTGCCAGCATATCCGGGAGTCTGGAGACCCAGTACTTC. The rearrangement joins TRBV2 to TRBJ2-5, with D possibly being TRBD2 (6 bases). This CDR3 is 13 amino acids long. Trimming took off 7 bases at V and 5 bases at J, with 14 bases between the two ends. Per germline, CDR1 SNHLY and CDR2 FYNNEI.

The sample holds a few counts of this clone. This rearrangement joins TRBV29-1 to TRBJ2-7, with 8 nucleotides matching TRBD1. Germline V gene lookup returns CDR1 SQVTM and CDR2 ANQGSEA. CDR3 length equals 15 residues. Germline trimming cut 7 bases from V and 3 bases from J; bases unmatched to any gene: 14. Here the CDR3 reads CSAARLQGAFYEQYF. In DNA, the CDR3 is TGCAGCGCGGCCCGACTTCAGGGGGCCTTCTACGAGCAGTACTTC.

This chain uses TRBV7-6 with TRBJ1-4; possibly TRBD1 for D (5 bases). The V end lost 0 bases, the J end lost 7 bases, and 15 bases lay between the germline ends. Per germline, CDR1 SGHVS and CDR2 FNYEAQ. This CDR3 comprises 16 residues. CDR3: CASSLAPGGVSEKLFF. As DNA, the CDR3 is TGTGCCAGCAGCTTAGCGCCGGGGGGGGTTAGTGAAAAACTGTTTTTT.

CDR3 amino acids: CASSVEGPGSPLHF. The CDR3 DNA reads TGTGCCAGCAGTGTTGAGGGCCCTGGATCACCCCTCCACTTT. J is TRBJ1-6 and V is TRBV6-1; D remains unclear. Trimming removed 4 bases at V and 10 bases at J, with 14 bases between. Germline-derived CDR1 and CDR2 are MNHNS and SASEGT. The CDR3 loop spans 14 amino acids.

The CDR3, as DNA: TGTGCCAGCAGTTACTCTCCGGGGGGGGAGGAGACCCAGTACTTC. It yields the protein CASSYSPGGEETQYF. The chain couples TRBV6-6 to TRBJ2-5; 8 bases match TRBD2. Trimming removed 0 bases from V and 5 bases from J; junction bases left unmatched: 5. Germline CDR1 MNHNY, CDR2 SVGAGI (reference sequence). The CDR3 covers 15 residues.

The rearrangement joins TRBV5-1 to TRBJ1-2; the match to TRBD1 covers 10 bases. This CDR3 has 16 residues. Germline lookup yields CDR1 SGHRS and CDR2 YFSETQ. Trimming removed 6 bases from V and 4 bases from J; junction bases left unmatched: 12. CDR3 residues: CASTNRQGARSYGYTF. CDR3 bases: TGCGCCAGCACCAACCGACAGGGGGCGCGTAGCTATGGCTACACCTTC.

The rearrangement links TRBV7-9 to TRBJ2-7; TRBD2 matches at 11 bases. Germline V CDR1 and CDR2: SEHNR, FQNEAQ (reference sequence). The CDR3 consists of 15 residues. V was pared by 5 bases and J by 0 bases, with 3 bases of the junction left unmatched. In DNA form, the CDR3 reads TGTGCCAGCAGCCCTACTAGCGGGAGCTCCTACGAGCAGTACTTC. This sequence encodes CASSPTSGSSYEQYF.

This clone occurred a few times. CDR3: CASSLWGGGVNTEAFF. For the CDR3, the DNA is TGTGCCAGCAGCTTGTGGGGTGGGGGGGTCAACACTGAAGCTTTCTTT. The chain joins TRBV5-6 to TRBJ1-1, with D possibly TRBD1 on 5 matching bases. The CDR3 has 16 amino acids. V was cut by 1 base and J by 2 bases, with 15 bases left in between. Germline lookup yields CDR1 SGHDT and CDR2 YYEEEE. Together with reference TRBV5-6 and TRBJ1-1, the CDR3 gives the full variable domain: DAGVTQSPTHLIKTRGQQVTLRCSPKSGHDTVSWYQQALGQGPQFIFQYYEEEERQRGNFPDRFSGHQFPNYSSELNVNALLLGDSALYLCASSLWGGGVNTEAFFGQGTRLTVV.

This chain connects TRBV11-2 to TRBJ1-2; 7 bases match TRBD1. Germline CDR1 SGHAT, CDR2 FQNNGV. The CDR3 runs 17 residues. With V trimmed by 1 base and J by 2 bases, 10 bases remained unmatched. The CDR3 sequence: CASSLGPRGRGNYGYTF. The DNA for the CDR3 is TGTGCCAGCAGCTTAGGCCCCAGGGGCAGGGGGAACTATGGCTACACCTTC. The complete variable domain, with remaining parts taken from reference TRBV11-2 and TRBJ1-2, reads EAGVAQSPRYKIIEKRQSVAFWCNPISGHATLYWYQQILGQGPKLLIQFQNNGVVDDSQLPKDRFSAERLKGVDSTLKIQPAKLEDSAVYLCASSLGPRGRGNYGYTFGSGTRLTVV.

In its sample, this clone was seen once. The rearrangement uses TRBV20-1 and TRBJ1-2, with 8 bases lining up with TRBD1. The CDR3 is 11 amino acids. Germline V gives CDR1 DFQATT, CDR2 SNEGSKA (reference sequence). Unmatched junction bases numbered 2, after V lost 5 bases and J lost 6 bases. This CDR3 is CSAQDRDGYTF. In nucleotides, the CDR3 is TGCAGTGCTCAGGACAGGGATGGCTACACCTTC.

The chain combines TRBV7-8 with TRBJ1-2; TRBD1 aligns across 9 bases. The CDR3 contains 21 residues. The V segment lost 1 base and the J segment 0 bases; nucleotides outside the gene matches: 18. Germline V lookup: CDR1 SGHVS, CDR2 FQNEAQ. CDR3 region: CASSLGSGRGQGSTPNYGYTF. The CDR3 DNA follows: TGTGCCAGCAGCTTAGGATCGGGCAGGGGACAGGGCAGTACACCTAACTATGGCTACACCTTC.

This chain links TRBV30 with TRBJ1-6; D unresolved. CDR1 and CDR2 (germline): GTSNPN, SVGIG (reference sequence). The CDR3 is 12 residues long. V was clipped by 1 base and J by 10 bases, with 8 bases between them. CDR3 sequence (DNA): TGTGCCTGGAGTGGACTCCGGTCACCCCTCCACTTT. The encoded protein is CAWSGLRSPLHF. Variable domain in full (rest from reference TRBV30 and TRBJ1-6): SQTIHQWPATLVQPVGSPLSLECTVEGTSNPNLYWYRQAAGRGLQLLFYSVGIGQISSEVPQNLSASRPQDRQFILSSKKLLLSDSGFYLCAWSGLRSPLHFGNGTRLTVT.

This clone was seen only a few times. The chain carries TRBV18 and TRBJ2-7; 13 bases fit TRBD2. Germline V CDR1 and CDR2: KGHSH, LQKENI. Losses at the gene ends were 4 bases for V and 1 base for J; bases not matched to a gene: 7. The CDR3 contains 17 residues. The CDR3: CASSQNLGLAGSYEQYF. CDR3 nucleotides: TGTGCCAGCTCACAAAACCTGGGACTAGCGGGGTCCTACGAGCAGTACTTC.

The chain uses TRBV30 and TRBJ2-1; TRBD2 matches at 16 bases. This CDR3 has 20 amino acids. The germline gives CDR1 GTSNPN, CDR2 SVGIG (reference sequence). V lost 0 bases, J lost 0 bases, and 8 bases stayed unmatched. The CDR3, as DNA: TGTGCCTGGAGTGTACTCTGGGGACTAGCGGGAGGGAGCTCCTACAATGAGCAGTTCTTC. Its protein product is CAWSVLWGLAGGSSYNEQFF. The whole variable domain, remainder taken from reference TRBV30 and TRBJ2-1, is SQTIHQWPATLVQPVGSPLSLECTVEGTSNPNLYWYRQAAGRGLQLLFYSVGIGQISSEVPQNLSASRPQDRQFILSSKKLLLSDSGFYLCAWSVLWGLAGGSSYNEQFFGPGTRLTVL.

Of note for this clone: The germline gene is not matched at one end of the junction; a read error may be the cause. The rearrangement joins TRBV7-9 to TRBJ2-1, with 11 positions matching TRBD2. The CDR3 extends over 17 amino acids. Germline CDR1 SEHNR, CDR2 FQNEAQ (reference sequence). Here the CDR3 reads CSSSQISTSGTVDEQFF. The CDR3 DNA is TGTTCCAGCAGCCAAATCTCGACTAGCGGGACAGTGGATGAGCAGTTCTTC. The full variable domain, with the rest looked up from reference TRBV7-9 and TRBJ2-1, is DTGVSQNPRHKITKRGQNVTFRCDPISEHNRLYWYRQTLGQGPEFLTYFQNEAQLEKSRLLSDRFSAERPKGSFSTLEIQRTEQGDSAMYLCSSSQISTSGTVDEQFFGPGTRLTVL.

This chain uses TRBV11-3 with TRBJ2-6, with 7 bases fitting TRBD1. The J segment lost 0 bases and the V segment lost 4 bases, leaving 9 bases of the junction unmatched. Germline lookup yields CDR1 SGHNT and CDR2 YENEEA. The CDR3 covers 18 residues. The CDR3 DNA follows: TGTGCCAGCAGCTCCGACAGGGTAGGAGCCTCTGGGGCCAACGTCCTGACTTTC. Its translation is CASSSDRVGASGANVLTF. The complete variable domain, with remaining parts taken from reference TRBV11-3 and TRBJ2-6, reads EAGVVQSPRYKIIEKKQPVAFWCNPISGHNTLYWYLQNLGQGPELLIRYENEEAVDDSQLPKDRFSAERLKGVDSTLKIQPAELGDSAVYLCASSSDRVGASGANVLTFGAGSRLTVL.

The chain combines TRBV5-4 with TRBJ2-7; D remains unclear. Germline CDR1 is SGHNT and CDR2 is YYREEE (reference sequence). The CDR3 has 13 amino acids. Trimming stripped 7 bases from V and 0 bases from J, with 11 bases between. CDR3 sequence (DNA): TGTGCCAGCGGTCTGGAGAGCTCCTACGAGCAGTACTTC. This codes for CASGLESSYEQYF.

The chain uses TRBV11-2 and TRBJ1-1; D not certain. CDR3 length: 13 amino acids. Germline-derived CDR1 and CDR2 are SGHAT and FQNNGV. Trimming pared 2 bases from V and 2 bases from J, leaving 6 bases between. The CDR3 loop reads CASSLLANTEAFF. CDR3 bases: TGTGCCAGCAGCTTATTGGCAAACACTGAAGCTTTCTTT. The whole variable domain, remainder taken from reference TRBV11-2 and TRBJ1-1, is EAGVAQSPRYKIIEKRQSVAFWCNPISGHATLYWYQQILGQGPKLLIQFQNNGVVDDSQLPKDRFSAERLKGVDSTLKIQPAKLEDSAVYLCASSLLANTEAFFGQGTRLTVV.

V gene TRBV6-1 combines with J gene TRBJ2-4; 9 nucleotides line up with TRBD1. V dropped 6 bases and J dropped 7; count of bases not matched to a gene: 7. The germline CDR1 and CDR2 sequences are MNHNS and SASEGT. CDR3 size: 14 residues. The CDR3 sequence: CASRTLTGGNIQYF. The CDR3 DNA sequence: TGTGCCAGCAGGACCCTCACAGGGGGCAACATTCAGTACTTC.

The genes are TRBV13 and TRBJ2-3, with D tentatively TRBD2 (5 bases). Looked up from germline, CDR1 is PRHDT and CDR2 is FYEKMQ (reference sequence). Trimming pared 4 bases from V and 11 bases from J, leaving 13 bases between. The CDR3 loop spans 12 amino acids. The DNA of the CDR3 is TGTGCCAGCAGCTCGACCGGCGGGTGGCAGTATTTT. Translating gives CASSSTGGWQYF.

The CDR3 spells CAIRTSGSDTGELFF. CDR3 DNA sequence: TGTGCCATCAGGACTAGCGGGAGTGACACCGGGGAGCTGTTTTTT. This chain connects TRBV10-3 to TRBJ2-2, with 12 bases lining up with TRBD2. The length of the CDR3 is 15 residues. Germline CDR1 and CDR2: ENHRY and SYGVKD. V shed 6 bases and J 3 bases; nucleotides not matched to a gene: 2.

The CDR3 DNA reads as TGTGCCAGTAGGCTGGCAGGGGACCCGGATCAGCCCCAGCATTTT. This translates into CASRLAGDPDQPQHF. The chain carries TRBV19 and TRBJ1-5; a possible D gene is TRBD1 (6 bases). The CDR3 loop spans 15 amino acids. The V end was cut by 6 bases, the J end by 5 bases, with 17 bases between. Germline values: CDR1 LNHDA, CDR2 SQIVND (reference sequence).

The chain is built from TRBV19 and TRBJ1-1; tentative D call: TRBD1 (5 bases). With 2 bases removed from V and 4 bases from J, the gap between germline ends came to 11 bases. Germline values: CDR1 LNHDA, CDR2 SQIVND (reference sequence). The length of the CDR3 is 14 residues. The CDR3 region is CASSISRASTEAFF. The DNA of the CDR3 is TGTGCCAGTAGTATAAGCAGGGCGTCCACTGAAGCTTTCTTT.

This chain joins TRBV7-9 and TRBJ2-1; a possible D gene is TRBD2 (7 bases). This CDR3 is built from 16 residues. Germline loops: CDR1 SEHNR, CDR2 FQNEAQ (reference sequence). The V gene lost 5 bases and the J gene lost 7 bases, with 21 bases spanning the gap. CDR3 sequence reads: CASSPIGGGPMNEQFF. CDR3 coding DNA: TGTGCCAGCAGCCCGATAGGGGGAGGGCCGATGAATGAGCAGTTCTTC.

The CDR3 DNA reads TGCAGCGCCCCAGTCGGGGGGACCAATAACTATGGCTACACCTTC. Translating gives CSAPVGGTNNYGYTF. The rearrangement links TRBV29-1 to TRBJ1-2; tentatively, D is TRBD1 (5 bases). In germline, CDR1 is SQVTM, CDR2 ANQGSEA. V lost 7 bases, J lost 1 base, and 19 bases lay in between. The CDR3 consists of 15 residues. Full variable domain (outside the CDR3, taken from reference TRBV29-1 and TRBJ1-2): SAVISQKPSRDICQRGTSLTIQCQVDSQVTMMFWYRQQPGQSLTLIATANQGSEATYESGFVIDKFPISRPNLTFSTLTVSNMSPEDSSIYLCSAPVGGTNNYGYTFGSGTRLTVV.

A note on this clone: At one end the junction does not follow the germline gene, possibly because of a read error. This chain links TRBV4-2 with TRBJ2-2, with TRBD2 as a possible D gene (5 bases). Germline-derived CDR1 and CDR2 are LGHNA and YNFKEQ. CDR3 length: 16 amino acids. The CDR3 sequence: CASSRSLGPNTGKLFF. CDR3 DNA: TGTGCCAGCAGCCGCAGCCTTGGGCCTAACACCGGGAAGCTGTTTTTT.

The rearrangement joins TRBV5-1 to TRBJ2-5, with D maybe TRBD1 (5 bases). V dropped 0 bases and J dropped 3 bases, with 12 bases sitting between them. Germline V gene lookup returns CDR1 SGHRS and CDR2 YFSETQ. The CDR3 is 15 residues long. CDR3 sequence (DNA): TGCGCCAGCAGCTTGGCAGGGTCGGGCGAAGAGACCCAGTACTTC. This codes for CASSLAGSGEETQYF.

The J gene is TRBJ2-3, the V gene TRBV10-1; possible D gene TRBD2, 6 bases. Germline CDR1 is WNHNN and CDR2 is SYGVQD (reference sequence). The V gene lost 4 bases and the J gene lost 2 bases, with 7 bases spanning the gap. The CDR3 is made up of 13 amino acids. The CDR3: CASSGLVTDTQYF. The CDR3 DNA reads TGCGCCAGCAGTGGACTAGTCACAGATACGCAGTATTTT.

This clone was seen a handful of times. V usage is TRBV18 and J usage is TRBJ2-7; 14 bases align to TRBD2. The CDR3 is 18 amino acids. Germline CDR1 is KGHSH and CDR2 is LQKENI. J gave up 6 bases and V 2 bases, and 12 bases lay outside the gene matches. CDR3 nucleotide sequence: TGTGCCAGCTCACCAGTAGGGACTAGCGGGGGTTTTCGTCCCGAGCAGTACTTC. Translation: CASSPVGTSGGFRPEQYF.